The T cell receptor beta chain under discussion was sequenced for a study of CD8+ T cells in alopecia areata. Whole-study context: Tofacitinib was taken orally by treated patients, and the dose was 5 to 10 mg twice daily. Severity among treated patients was scored by the percentage of scalp area affected. Points from the study as a whole: Under tofacitinib, fewer expanded CD8+ clones appeared among the top 100 scalp clones.

Treatment given: oral pan-JAK inhibitor, 5-10 mg twice daily. In each case, RNA was isolated and then reverse transcribed into cDNA as the sequencing template. Assay used: immunoSEQ multiplex PCR; TCRdb lists only in-frame clones, some missing. Of about 120,000 clones in the sample, around 53% were seen once. Turning to this clone: Its antigen is not known.

This clonotype was obtained from a human donor with alopecia areata. The sequenced sample was CD4+ T cells sorted from blood, obtained at week 4, from a patient treated with tofacitinib.

DNA of the CDR3: TGTGCCAGCGAGGGGGCAGGGGAAGCTTTCTTT. It encodes CASEGAGEAFF. V and J are TRBV2 and TRBJ1-1; 7 nucleotides match TRBD1. V lost 8 bases and J lost 8; bases outside the gene matches: 5. Germline V gene data show CDR1 as SNHLY and CDR2 as FYNNEI. The CDR3 covers 11 residues. Together with reference TRBV2 and TRBJ1-1, the CDR3 gives the full variable domain: EPEVTQTPSHQVTQMGQEVILRCVPISNHLYFYWYRQILGQKVEFLVSFYNNEISEKSEIFDDQFSVERPDGSNFTLKIRSTKLEDSAMYFCASEGAGEAFFGQGTRLTVV.